Listed below are T cell receptor beta chains from one sample, sequenced in a study of CD8+ T cells in alopecia areata. Sequencing used immunoSEQ multiplex PCR; TCRdb keeps in-frame clones, though not all of them. Among 90,000 to 100,000 clones listed, 41% were seen once. Input material: CD4+ T cells sorted from blood. These receptors came from a human donor with alopecia areata. Both conserved end residues are part of each CDR3.

CDR3 protein: CSVGLTGGAYEQYF
V gene: TRBV29-1
J gene: TRBJ2-7

CDR3 protein: CASSARPLSSYNEQFF
V gene: TRBV9
J gene: TRBJ2-1

CDR3 protein: CSQSQGSGTQYF
V gene: TRBV29-1
J gene: TRBJ2-5

CDR3 protein: CASSSARNYGYTF
V gene: TRBV7-9
J gene: TRBJ1-2

CDR3 protein: CASSTQGTAYNEQFF
V gene: TRBV2
J gene: TRBJ2-1

CDR3 protein: CASSWGQGELFF
V gene: TRBV5-1
J gene: TRBJ2-2

CDR3 protein: CASSRRSGGSYNEQFF
V gene: TRBV5-1
J gene: TRBJ2-1

CDR3 protein: CASSPSGPYEQYF
V gene: TRBV9
J gene: TRBJ2-7

CDR3 protein: CASSLWGGKSSYEQYF
V gene: TRBV27
J gene: TRBJ2-7

CDR3 protein: CSVNPHNRAGETQYF
V gene: TRBV29-1
J gene: TRBJ2-5

CDR3 protein: CASRQYSTDTQYF
V gene: TRBV27
J gene: TRBJ2-3

CDR3 protein: CASSARGDYGYTF
V gene: TRBV2
J gene: TRBJ1-2

CDR3 protein: CASSLWRYGEQYF
V gene: TRBV27
J gene: TRBJ2-7

CDR3 protein: CASLFTSNNEQFF
V gene: TRBV7-9
J gene: TRBJ2-1

CDR3 protein: CAWGSDSNQPQHF
V gene: TRBV30
J gene: TRBJ1-5

CDR3 protein: CASSPRTSEETQYF
V gene: TRBV4-3
J gene: TRBJ2-5

CDR3 protein: CASSPLGYQPQHF
V gene: TRBV18
J gene: TRBJ1-5

CDR3 protein: CSVEMVAGGLNEQFF
V gene: TRBV29-1
J gene: TRBJ2-1

CDR3 protein: CAWSAFYEQYF
V gene: TRBV30
J gene: TRBJ2-7

CDR3 protein: CAWSRGAETQYF
V gene: TRBV30
J gene: TRBJ2-5

CDR3 protein: CASSQATVSSYNEQFF
V gene: TRBV4-1
J gene: TRBJ2-1

CDR3 protein: CASSSASLYEQYF
V gene: TRBV27
J gene: TRBJ2-7

CDR3 protein: CASSLVPLATDTQYF
V gene: TRBV7-3
J gene: TRBJ2-3

CDR3 protein: CAWSTLGPPQPQHF
V gene: TRBV30
J gene: TRBJ1-5

CDR3 protein: CATSRRLAGATDTQYF
V gene: TRBV15
J gene: TRBJ2-3

CDR3 protein: CASSQGPVDGKNIQYF
V gene: TRBV4-1
J gene: TRBJ2-4

CDR3 protein: CASSPSSLQFTLRDIQETQYF
V gene: TRBV28
J gene: TRBJ2-5

CDR3 protein: CASSQDRGTGGSQFF
V gene: TRBV4-2
J gene: TRBJ2-1

CDR3 protein: CSVFTQGLNEQFF
V gene: TRBV29-1
J gene: TRBJ2-1

CDR3 protein: CATSRSSGKSYNEQFF
V gene: TRBV15
J gene: TRBJ2-1

CDR3 protein: CSVGGGGASGNTIYF
V gene: TRBV29-1
J gene: TRBJ1-3

CDR3 protein: CASSLEQNQPQHF
V gene: TRBV5-1
J gene: TRBJ1-5

CDR3 protein: CSVVDVETQYF
V gene: TRBV29-1
J gene: TRBJ2-5

CDR3 protein: CAWSRRLAGVEQYF
V gene: TRBV30
J gene: TRBJ2-7

CDR3 protein: CASSLSGIYSNQPQHF
V gene: TRBV27
J gene: TRBJ1-5

CDR3 protein: CASSLSLDLGEQFF
V gene: TRBV5-1
J gene: TRBJ2-1

CDR3 protein: CASGLWGPNQPQHF
V gene: TRBV12-5
J gene: TRBJ1-5

CDR3 protein: CASSLEDGGKEFF
V gene: TRBV5-1
J gene: TRBJ2-1

CDR3 protein: CASSLSGTSNEQFF
V gene: TRBV27
J gene: TRBJ2-1

CDR3 protein: CAWSVVAAGELFF
V gene: TRBV30
J gene: TRBJ2-2

CDR3 protein: CSVESIAYGYTF
V gene: TRBV29-1
J gene: TRBJ1-2

CDR3 protein: CASRAAPNTDTQYF
V gene: TRBV5-4
J gene: TRBJ2-3